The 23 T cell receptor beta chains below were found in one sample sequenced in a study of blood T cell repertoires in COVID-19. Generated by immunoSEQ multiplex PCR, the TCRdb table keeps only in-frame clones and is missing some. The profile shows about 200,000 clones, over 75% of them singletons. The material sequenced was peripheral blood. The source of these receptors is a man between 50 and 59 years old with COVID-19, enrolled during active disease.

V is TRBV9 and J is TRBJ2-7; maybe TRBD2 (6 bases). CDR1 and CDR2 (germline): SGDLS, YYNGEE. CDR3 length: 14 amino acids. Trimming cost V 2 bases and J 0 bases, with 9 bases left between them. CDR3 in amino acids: CASSVLAHSYEQYF. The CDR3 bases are TGTGCCAGCAGCGTCCTAGCGCACTCCTACGAGCAGTACTTC.

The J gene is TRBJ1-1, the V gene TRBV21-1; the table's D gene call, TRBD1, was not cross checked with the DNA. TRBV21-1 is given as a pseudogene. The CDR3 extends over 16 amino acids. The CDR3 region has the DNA TGTGCCAGCAGCAACAGGGGACAACGGTTGAACACTGAAGCTTTCTTT. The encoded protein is CASSNRGQRLNTEAFF.

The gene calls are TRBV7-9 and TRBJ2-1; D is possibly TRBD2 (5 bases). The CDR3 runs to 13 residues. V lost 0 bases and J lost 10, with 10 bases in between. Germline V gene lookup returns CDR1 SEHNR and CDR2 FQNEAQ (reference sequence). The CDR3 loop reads CASSLAGVGEQFF. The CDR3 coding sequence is TGTGCCAGCAGCTTAGCGGGAGTTGGGGAGCAGTTCTTC.

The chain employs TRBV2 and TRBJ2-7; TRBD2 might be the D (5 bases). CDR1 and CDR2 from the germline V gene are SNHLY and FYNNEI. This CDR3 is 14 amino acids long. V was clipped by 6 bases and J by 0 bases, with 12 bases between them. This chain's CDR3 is CASRTDGISYEQYF. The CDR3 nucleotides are TGTGCCAGCAGGACGGACGGGATCTCCTACGAGCAGTACTTC.

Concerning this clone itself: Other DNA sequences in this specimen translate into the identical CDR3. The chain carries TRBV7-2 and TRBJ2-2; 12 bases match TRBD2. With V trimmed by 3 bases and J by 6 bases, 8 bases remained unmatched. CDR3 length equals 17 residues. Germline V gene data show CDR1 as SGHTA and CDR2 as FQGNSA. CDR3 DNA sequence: TGTGCCAGCAGCTTTACTAGCGGGGGGCGGGGGCCCGGGGAGCTGTTTTTT. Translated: CASSFTSGGRGPGELFF.

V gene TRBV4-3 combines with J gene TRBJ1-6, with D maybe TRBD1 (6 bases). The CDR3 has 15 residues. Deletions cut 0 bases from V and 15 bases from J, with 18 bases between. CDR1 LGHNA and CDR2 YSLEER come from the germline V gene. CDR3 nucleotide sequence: TGCGCCAGCAGCCAAGACCGTCAGACAGGTTCAGTCCTCCACTTT. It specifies CASSQDRQTGSVLHF.

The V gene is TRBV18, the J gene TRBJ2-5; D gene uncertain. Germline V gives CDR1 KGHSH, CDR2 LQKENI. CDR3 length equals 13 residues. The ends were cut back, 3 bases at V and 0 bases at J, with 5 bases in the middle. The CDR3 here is CASSPQNQETQYF. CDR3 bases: TGTGCCAGCTCACCCCAGAACCAAGAGACCCAGTACTTC.

The CDR3 protein is CASSVEVRTANNYGYTF. In DNA form, the CDR3 reads TGTGCCAGCAGCGTAGAGGTGAGGACAGCGAACAACTATGGCTACACCTTC. The chain combines TRBV9 with TRBJ1-2; D is possibly TRBD1 (6 bases). CDR3 length equals 17 residues. The germline V gene encodes CDR1 SGDLS and CDR2 YYNGEE. Trimming stripped 0 bases from V and 2 bases from J, with 17 bases between.

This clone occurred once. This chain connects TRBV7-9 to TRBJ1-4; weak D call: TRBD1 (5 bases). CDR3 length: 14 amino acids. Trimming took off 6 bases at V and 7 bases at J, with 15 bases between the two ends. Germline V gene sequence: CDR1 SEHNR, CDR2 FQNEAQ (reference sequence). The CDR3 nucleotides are TGTGCCAGCAGTTCTCAGGGTAGTAGTGAAAAACTGTTTTTT. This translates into CASSSQGSSEKLFF.

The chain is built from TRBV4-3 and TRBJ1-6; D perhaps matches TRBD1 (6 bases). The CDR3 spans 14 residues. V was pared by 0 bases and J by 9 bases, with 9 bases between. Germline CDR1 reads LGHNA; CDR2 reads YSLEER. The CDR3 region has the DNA TGCGCCAGCAGCCAAGAAGGGGGTATTTCACCCCTCCACTTT. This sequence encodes CASSQEGGISPLHF.

The CDR3 is CASSTPSGNWNNEQFF. In DNA, the CDR3 is TGTGCCAGCAGCACGCCTAGCGGGAACTGGAACAATGAGCAGTTCTTC. The chain uses TRBV7-9 and TRBJ2-1, with TRBD2 matching 9 bases. Germline trimming cut 5 bases from V and 5 bases from J; bases unmatched to any gene: 10. The CDR3 length is 16 residues. CDR1 is SEHNR and CDR2 is FQNEAQ in the germline V gene (reference sequence).

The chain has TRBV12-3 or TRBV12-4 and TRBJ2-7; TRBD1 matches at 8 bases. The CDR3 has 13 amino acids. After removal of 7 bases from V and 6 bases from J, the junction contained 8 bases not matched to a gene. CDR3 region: CASMTDGQGEQYF. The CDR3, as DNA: TGTGCCAGCATGACGGACGGACAGGGCGAGCAGTACTTC.

This CDR3 is CASSSPGTSGGAFEQFF. CDR3 coding DNA: TGTGCCAGCAGCTCTCCCGGGACTAGCGGGGGGGCCTTTGAGCAGTTCTTC. This sequence joins TRBV7-6 and TRBJ2-1, with 16 bases aligning to TRBD2. V shed 4 bases and J 9 bases; nucleotides not matched to a gene: 9. In germline, CDR1 is SGHVS, CDR2 FNYEAQ. The CDR3 has 17 amino acids.

Here the CDR3 reads CASSLSRSSTDTQYF. The DNA for the CDR3 is TGTGCCAGCAGCTTGAGTCGCTCTAGCACAGATACGCAGTATTTT. The V and J genes are TRBV7-2 and TRBJ2-3; D unresolved. V lost 3 bases and J 0 bases, leaving 10 bases between the germline ends. The CDR3 consists of 15 residues. Germline values: CDR1 SGHTA, CDR2 FQGNSA.

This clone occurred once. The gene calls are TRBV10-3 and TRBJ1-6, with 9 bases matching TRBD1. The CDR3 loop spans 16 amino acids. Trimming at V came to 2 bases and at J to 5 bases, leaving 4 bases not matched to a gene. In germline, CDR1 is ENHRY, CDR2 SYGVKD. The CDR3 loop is CAISETGTGNNSPLHF. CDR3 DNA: TGTGCCATCAGTGAGACCGGGACAGGGAATAATTCACCCCTCCACTTT.

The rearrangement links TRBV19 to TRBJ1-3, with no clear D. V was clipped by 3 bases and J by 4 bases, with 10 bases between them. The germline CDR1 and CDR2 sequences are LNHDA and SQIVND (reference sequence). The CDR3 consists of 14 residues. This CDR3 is CASSIGARGNTIYF. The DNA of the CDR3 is TGTGCCAGTAGTATTGGTGCCAGGGGAAACACCATATATTTT.

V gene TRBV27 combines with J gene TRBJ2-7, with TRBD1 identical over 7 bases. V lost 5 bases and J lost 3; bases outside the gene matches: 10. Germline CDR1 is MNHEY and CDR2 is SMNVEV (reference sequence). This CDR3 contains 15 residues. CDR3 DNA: TGTGCCAGCAGTCCCAAGGTAGGGGGCCTCTACGAGCAGTACTTC. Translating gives CASSPKVGGLYEQYF.

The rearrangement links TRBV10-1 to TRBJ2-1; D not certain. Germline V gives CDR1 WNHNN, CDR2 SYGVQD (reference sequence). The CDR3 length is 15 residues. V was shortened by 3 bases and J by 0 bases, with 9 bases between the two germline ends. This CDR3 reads CASSDTPSSYNEQFF. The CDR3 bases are TGCGCCAGCAGTGACACTCCAAGCTCCTACAATGAGCAGTTCTTC.

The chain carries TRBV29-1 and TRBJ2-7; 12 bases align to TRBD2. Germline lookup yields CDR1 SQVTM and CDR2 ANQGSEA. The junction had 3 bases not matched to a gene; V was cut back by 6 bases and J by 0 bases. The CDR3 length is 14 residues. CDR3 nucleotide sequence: TGCAGCGTAAGGACTAGCGGGACCTCCTACGAGCAGTACTTC. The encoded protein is CSVRTSGTSYEQYF.

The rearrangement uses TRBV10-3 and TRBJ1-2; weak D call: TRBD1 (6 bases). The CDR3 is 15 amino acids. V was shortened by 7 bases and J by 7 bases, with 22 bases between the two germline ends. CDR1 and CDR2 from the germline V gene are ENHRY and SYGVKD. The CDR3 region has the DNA TGTGCCATCATGACCCTCAGAGGGACAATCCCTGGCTACACCTTC. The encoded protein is CAIMTLRGTIPGYTF.

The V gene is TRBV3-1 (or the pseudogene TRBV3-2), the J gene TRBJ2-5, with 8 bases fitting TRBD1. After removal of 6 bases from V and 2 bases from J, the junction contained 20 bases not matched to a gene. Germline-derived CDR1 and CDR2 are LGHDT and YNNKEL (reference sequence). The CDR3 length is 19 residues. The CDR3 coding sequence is TGTGCCAGCAGGGGATGGGAGACAGGGGCGCTACCGATTCAAGAGACCCAGTACTTC. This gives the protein CASRGWETGALPIQETQYF.

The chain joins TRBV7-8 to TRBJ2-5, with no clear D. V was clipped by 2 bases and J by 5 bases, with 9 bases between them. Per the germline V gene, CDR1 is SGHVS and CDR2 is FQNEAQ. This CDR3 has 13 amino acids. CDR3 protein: CASSLTSSETQYF. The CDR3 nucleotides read TGTGCCAGCAGCTTAACAAGTTCCGAGACCCAGTACTTC.

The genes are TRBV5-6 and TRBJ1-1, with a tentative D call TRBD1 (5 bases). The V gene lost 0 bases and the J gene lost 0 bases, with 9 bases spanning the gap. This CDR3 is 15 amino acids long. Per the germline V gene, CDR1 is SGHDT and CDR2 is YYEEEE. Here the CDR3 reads CASSLEAGLNTEAFF. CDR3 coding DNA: TGTGCCAGCAGCTTGGAGGCAGGGTTGAACACTGAAGCTTTCTTT.